These T cell receptor beta chains were read from a single sample in a study of blood T cell repertoires in COVID-19. The assay was immunoSEQ multiplex PCR, and TCRdb's table has in-frame clones only and misses some. The table has 350,000 to 450,000 clones, about 89% seen once. The sequenced material came from peripheral blood. The receptors here all came from a woman aged 40 to 50 with COVID-19, enrolled during active disease. CDR3s include the opening cysteine and the closing phenylalanine or tryptophan. Fields, in order: CDR3 protein, CDR3 DNA, CDR3 length, J gene, V gene, D gene, clone size. D genes are given only for firm matches. Only some rows state a clone size, as once, few, many or a class for expanded clones.

CDR3aa: CASSGDGRVLAKNIQYF
CDR3nt: TGTGCCAGCAGTGGTGATGGGCGGGTACTAGCCAAAAACATTCAGTACTTC
len: 17
j_gene: TRBJ2-4
v_gene: TRBV6-1
d_gene: NA
abundance: NA

CDR3aa: CASSPTGLGYQPQHF
CDR3nt: TGTGCCAGCAGTCCAACAGGGCTGGGATATCAGCCCCAGCATTTT
len: 15
j_gene: TRBJ1-5
v_gene: TRBV27
d_gene: NA
abundance: NA

CDR3aa: CASSRSHTPTGGDETQYF
CDR3nt: TGTGCCAGCAGTCGCTCCCACACCCCGACAGGGGGCGATGAGACCCAGTACTTC
len: 18
j_gene: TRBJ2-5
v_gene: TRBV6-6
d_gene: TRBD1
abundance: NA

CDR3aa: CASSQEFGQGYQPQHF
CDR3nt: TGTGCCAGCAGCCAAGAATTCGGACAGGGATATCAGCCCCAGCATTTT
len: 16
j_gene: TRBJ1-5
v_gene: TRBV4-2
d_gene: TRBD1
abundance: NA

CDR3aa: CASSLPPGGAVHQPQHF
CDR3nt: TGTGCCAGCAGTCTCCCCCCGGGGGGCGCGGTCCATCAGCCCCAGCATTTT
len: 17
j_gene: TRBJ1-5
v_gene: TRBV28
d_gene: NA
abundance: NA

CDR3aa: CASSSGQGLYTEAFF
CDR3nt: TGCGCCAGCAGCTCAGGACAGGGGTTATACACTGAAGCTTTCTTT
len: 15
j_gene: TRBJ1-1
v_gene: TRBV5-1
d_gene: TRBD1
abundance: NA

CDR3aa: CASSPSRGWDNEQFF
CDR3nt: TGTGCCAGCAGCCCATCCAGGGGTTGGGACAATGAGCAGTTCTTC
len: 15
j_gene: TRBJ2-1
v_gene: TRBV7-2
d_gene: NA
abundance: NA

CDR3aa: CASSRGANTEAFF
CDR3nt: TGTGCCAGCAGCAGGGGAGCGAACACTGAAGCTTTCTTT
len: 13
j_gene: TRBJ1-1
v_gene: TRBV6-5
d_gene: NA
abundance: once

CDR3aa: CATSREGAGLYGYTF
CDR3nt: TGTGCCACCAGCAGGGAGGGGGCAGGCCTCTATGGCTACACCTTC
len: 15
j_gene: TRBJ1-2
v_gene: TRBV15
d_gene: TRBD1
abundance: NA

CDR3aa: CATSRGQPNEKLFF
CDR3nt: TGTGCCACCAGCAGGGGACAGCCTAATGAAAAACTGTTTTTT
len: 14
j_gene: TRBJ1-4
v_gene: TRBV24-1
d_gene: TRBD1
abundance: NA

CDR3aa: CASSHEGIRTEAFF
CDR3nt: TGCGCCAGCAGCCATGAGGGTATAAGGACTGAAGCTTTCTTT
len: 14
j_gene: TRBJ1-1
v_gene: TRBV4-1
d_gene: NA
abundance: NA

CDR3aa: CASSRRTGEKEKLFF
CDR3nt: TGCGCCAGCAGCCGGCGGACAGGGGAAAAGGAAAAACTGTTTTTT
len: 15
j_gene: TRBJ1-4
v_gene: TRBV4-3
d_gene: TRBD1
abundance: NA

CDR3aa: CASSFVDRGPYEQYF
CDR3nt: TGCGCCAGCAGCTTCGTGGACAGGGGCCCCTACGAGCAGTACTTC
len: 15
j_gene: TRBJ2-7
v_gene: TRBV5-1
d_gene: TRBD1
abundance: NA

CDR3aa: CASSPRGGTPYEQYF
CDR3nt: TGTGCCAGTAGTCCTAGAGGAGGGACCCCCTACGAGCAGTACTTC
len: 15
j_gene: TRBJ2-7
v_gene: TRBV19
d_gene: NA
abundance: NA

CDR3aa: CASSPPGRGRGEKLFF
CDR3nt: TGTGCCAGCTCACCACCGGGGAGGGGTCGAGGAGAAAAACTGTTTTTT
len: 16
j_gene: TRBJ1-4
v_gene: TRBV18
d_gene: NA
abundance: NA

CDR3aa: CASSPQGTGYTF
CDR3nt: TGTGCCAGCTCACCACAGGGGACAGGCTACACCTTC
len: 12
j_gene: TRBJ1-2
v_gene: TRBV18
d_gene: NA
abundance: NA

CDR3aa: CASSTRTEGRYGYTF
CDR3nt: TGTGCCAGCAGCACCCGGACGGAGGGAAGATATGGCTACACCTTC
len: 15
j_gene: TRBJ1-2
v_gene: TRBV16
d_gene: NA
abundance: once

CDR3aa: CASSLRTGGDQPQHF
CDR3nt: TGTGCCAGCAGTCTCCGGACAGGAGGGGATCAGCCCCAGCATTTT
len: 15
j_gene: TRBJ1-5
v_gene: TRBV27
d_gene: TRBD1
abundance: NA

CDR3aa: CASSPRDRNTGELFF
CDR3nt: TGTGCCAGCAGTCCCCGGGACAGGAACACCGGGGAGCTGTTTTTT
len: 15
j_gene: TRBJ2-2
v_gene: TRBV25-1
d_gene: TRBD1
abundance: NA

CDR3aa: CASSPSGALYGYTF
CDR3nt: TGCGCCAGCAGCCCCTCGGGAGCGCTCTATGGCTACACCTTC
len: 14
j_gene: TRBJ1-2
v_gene: TRBV5-1
d_gene: NA
abundance: NA

CDR3aa: CASSASGTGLSNQPQHF
CDR3nt: TGTGCCAGTAGCGCCTCCGGGACAGGACTAAGCAATCAGCCCCAGCATTTT
len: 17
j_gene: TRBJ1-5
v_gene: TRBV19
d_gene: TRBD1
abundance: NA

CDR3aa: CASSLRTRNTIYF
CDR3nt: TGTGCCAGCAGTTTGAGGACACGAAACACCATATATTTT
len: 13
j_gene: TRBJ1-3
v_gene: TRBV27
d_gene: NA
abundance: NA

CDR3aa: CASSRTGGFQETQYF
CDR3nt: TGTGCCAGCAGTCGGACAGGGGGCTTCCAAGAGACCCAGTACTTC
len: 15
j_gene: TRBJ2-5
v_gene: TRBV27
d_gene: TRBD1
abundance: NA

CDR3aa: CASGLAGGMLQGETQYF
CDR3nt: TGCGCCAGCGGGCTAGCGGGAGGGATGCTCCAAGGAGAGACCCAGTACTTC
len: 17
j_gene: TRBJ2-5
v_gene: TRBV5-1
d_gene: TRBD2
abundance: NA

CDR3aa: CASSIPRGGPRDTQYF
CDR3nt: TGTGCCAGTAGTATCCCGCGGGGGGGGCCCCGGGATACGCAGTATTTT
len: 16
j_gene: TRBJ2-3
v_gene: TRBV19
d_gene: TRBD2
abundance: NA

CDR3aa: CAISESTGGIAFF
CDR3nt: TGTGCCATCAGTGAGTCGACGGGGGGCATAGCTTTCTTT
len: 13
j_gene: TRBJ1-1
v_gene: TRBV10-3
d_gene: NA
abundance: NA

CDR3aa: CASSQEGRSGELFF
CDR3nt: TGCGCCAGCAGCCAAGAGGGCCGAAGCGGGGAGCTGTTTTTT
len: 14
j_gene: TRBJ2-2
v_gene: TRBV4-3
d_gene: NA
abundance: NA

CDR3aa: CASSPRTGTVEQYF
CDR3nt: TGTGCCAGCTCACCACGAACCGGGACTGTCGAGCAGTACTTC
len: 14
j_gene: TRBJ2-7
v_gene: TRBV18
d_gene: NA
abundance: few

CDR3aa: CASSILYQPQHF
CDR3nt: TGTGCCAGTAGTATATTATATCAGCCCCAGCATTTT
len: 12
j_gene: TRBJ1-5
v_gene: TRBV19
d_gene: NA
abundance: NA

CDR3aa: CASSLWEGWDNEQFF
CDR3nt: TGTGCCAGCAGCTTATGGGAGGGATGGGACAATGAGCAGTTCTTC
len: 15
j_gene: TRBJ2-1
v_gene: TRBV7-2
d_gene: TRBD2
abundance: NA

CDR3aa: CASSIGIGQLNTEAFF
CDR3nt: TGTGCCAGTAGTATAGGAATAGGACAGTTGAACACTGAAGCTTTCTTT
len: 16
j_gene: TRBJ1-1
v_gene: TRBV19
d_gene: NA
abundance: NA

CDR3aa: CASSLGGHEQYF
CDR3nt: TGCGCCAGCAGCTTAGGCGGCCACGAGCAGTACTTC
len: 12
j_gene: TRBJ2-7
v_gene: TRBV5-1
d_gene: NA
abundance: NA

CDR3aa: CASSRGQADQPQHF
CDR3nt: TGTGCCAGCAGCCGGGGCCAGGCCGATCAGCCCCAGCATTTT
len: 14
j_gene: TRBJ1-5
v_gene: TRBV3-1/TRBV3-2
d_gene: NA
abundance: NA

CDR3aa: CASSRGQGPVDGYTF
CDR3nt: TGTGCCAGCAGCCGAGGACAGGGACCAGTCGATGGCTACACCTTC
len: 15
j_gene: TRBJ1-2
v_gene: TRBV2
d_gene: TRBD1
abundance: once

CDR3aa: CASSQSLGGYNSPLHF
CDR3nt: TGTGCCAGCAGCCAGTCACTGGGGGGTTATAATTCACCCCTCCACTTT
len: 16
j_gene: TRBJ1-6
v_gene: TRBV9
d_gene: NA
abundance: NA

CDR3aa: CASSLPGQRTNEKLFF
CDR3nt: TGCGCCAGCAGCCTTCCCGGACAGCGAACTAATGAAAAACTGTTTTTT
len: 16
j_gene: TRBJ1-4
v_gene: TRBV4-1
d_gene: NA
abundance: NA

CDR3aa: CASSAFRTASEAFF
CDR3nt: TGTGCCAGCAGTGCATTCAGGACTGCCAGCGAAGCTTTCTTT
len: 14
j_gene: TRBJ1-1
v_gene: TRBV27
d_gene: NA
abundance: few

CDR3aa: CASSLEATPTYEQYF
CDR3nt: TGTGCCAGCAGCTTAGAGGCCACACCCACCTACGAGCAGTACTTC
len: 15
j_gene: TRBJ2-7
v_gene: TRBV11-2
d_gene: NA
abundance: NA

CDR3aa: CAPREDRGRYSYEQYF
CDR3nt: TGTGCCCCACGGGAGGACCGGGGGAGGTACTCCTACGAGCAGTACTTC
len: 16
j_gene: TRBJ2-7
v_gene: TRBV24-1
d_gene: TRBD2
abundance: NA

CDR3aa: CASSEGGYGYTF
CDR3nt: TGTGCCAGCTCGGAGGGCGGCTATGGCTACACCTTC
len: 12
j_gene: TRBJ1-2
v_gene: TRBV6-5
d_gene: NA
abundance: NA

CDR3aa: CASSLDVSGQGYNEQFF
CDR3nt: TGCGCCAGCAGCTTGGATGTTTCAGGACAGGGCTACAATGAGCAGTTCTTC
len: 17
j_gene: TRBJ2-1
v_gene: TRBV5-1
d_gene: TRBD1
abundance: NA

CDR3aa: CAIGAALGQRNGEQFF
CDR3nt: TGTGCCATCGGCGCCGCCTTGGGACAGCGGAACGGGGAGCAGTTCTTC
len: 16
j_gene: TRBJ2-1
v_gene: TRBV10-3
d_gene: TRBD1
abundance: NA

CDR3aa: CASSQVMGAAEAFF
CDR3nt: TGCGCCAGCAGCCAAGTCATGGGGGCGGCTGAAGCTTTCTTT
len: 14
j_gene: TRBJ1-1
v_gene: TRBV4-1
d_gene: NA
abundance: once

CDR3aa: CASSLAPGGNTEAFF
CDR3nt: TGTGCCAGCAGCTTAGCACCAGGGGGGAACACTGAAGCTTTCTTT
len: 15
j_gene: TRBJ1-1
v_gene: TRBV7-9
d_gene: TRBD1
abundance: NA

CDR3aa: CASSFQGTRTPLREAFF
CDR3nt: TGTGCCAGCAGTTTCCAAGGAACGAGGACACCGCTAAGAGAAGCTTTCTTT
len: 17
j_gene: TRBJ1-1
v_gene: TRBV27
d_gene: NA
abundance: NA

CDR3aa: CASSSGTPYGGNTIYF
CDR3nt: TGTGCCAGCAGTTCCGGGACACCTTACGGCGGAAACACCATATATTTT
len: 16
j_gene: TRBJ1-3
v_gene: TRBV7-8
d_gene: NA
abundance: NA

CDR3aa: CASIGSGTGFFYGYTF
CDR3nt: TGTGCCAGCATCGGATCCGGGACAGGCTTCTTCTATGGCTACACCTTC
len: 16
j_gene: TRBJ1-2
v_gene: TRBV5-6
d_gene: TRBD1
abundance: NA

CDR3aa: CASSLTGSSYNEQFF
CDR3nt: TGTGCCAGCAGTTTGACAGGGAGCTCCTACAATGAGCAGTTCTTC
len: 15
j_gene: TRBJ2-1
v_gene: TRBV7-8
d_gene: TRBD1
abundance: NA

CDR3aa: CASSSGTGVSANEKLFF
CDR3nt: TGCGCCAGCAGCTCCGGGACAGGGGTCTCGGCTAATGAAAAACTGTTTTTT
len: 17
j_gene: TRBJ1-4
v_gene: TRBV5-1
d_gene: TRBD1
abundance: few